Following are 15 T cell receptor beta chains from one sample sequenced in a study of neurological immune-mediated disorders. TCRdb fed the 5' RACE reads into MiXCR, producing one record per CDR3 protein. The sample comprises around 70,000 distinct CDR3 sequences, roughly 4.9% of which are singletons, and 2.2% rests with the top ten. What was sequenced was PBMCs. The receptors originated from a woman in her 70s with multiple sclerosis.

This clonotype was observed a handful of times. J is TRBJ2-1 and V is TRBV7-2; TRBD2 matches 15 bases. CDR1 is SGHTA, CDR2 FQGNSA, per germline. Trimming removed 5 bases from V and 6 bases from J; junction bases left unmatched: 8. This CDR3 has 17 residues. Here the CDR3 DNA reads TGTGCCAGCAGCCCAGCGGGACTAGCGGGAGGTACCAATGAGCAGTTCTTC. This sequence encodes CASSPAGLAGGTNEQFF.

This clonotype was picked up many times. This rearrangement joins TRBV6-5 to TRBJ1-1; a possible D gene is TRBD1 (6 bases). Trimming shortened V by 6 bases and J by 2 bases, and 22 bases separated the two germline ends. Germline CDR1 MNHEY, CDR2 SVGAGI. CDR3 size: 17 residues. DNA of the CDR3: TGTGCCAGCAGCTACGGGGGCGGATACAGGGAAAACACTGAAGCTTTCTTT. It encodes CASSYGGGYRENTEAFF.

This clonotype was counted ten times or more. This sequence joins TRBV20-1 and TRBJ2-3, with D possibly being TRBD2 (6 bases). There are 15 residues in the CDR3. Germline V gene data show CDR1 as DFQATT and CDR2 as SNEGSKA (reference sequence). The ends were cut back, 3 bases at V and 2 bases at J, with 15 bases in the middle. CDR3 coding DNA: TGCAGTGCTAGTACGGGGCAGGGACTCACAGATACGCAGTATTTT. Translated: CSASTGQGLTDTQYF.

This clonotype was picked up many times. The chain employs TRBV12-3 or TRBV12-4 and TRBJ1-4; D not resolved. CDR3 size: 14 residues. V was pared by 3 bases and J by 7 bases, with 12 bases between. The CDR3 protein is CASSFRGPSEKLFF. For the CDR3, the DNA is TGTGCCAGCAGTTTCAGAGGGCCAAGTGAAAAACTGTTTTTT.

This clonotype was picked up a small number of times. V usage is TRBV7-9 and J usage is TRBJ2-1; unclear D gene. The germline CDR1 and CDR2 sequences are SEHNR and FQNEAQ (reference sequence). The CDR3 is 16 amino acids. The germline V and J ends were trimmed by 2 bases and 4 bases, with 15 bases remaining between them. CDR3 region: CASSLSGGIFYNEQFF. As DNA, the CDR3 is TGTGCCAGCAGCTTATCTGGCGGAATCTTTTACAATGAGCAGTTCTTC.

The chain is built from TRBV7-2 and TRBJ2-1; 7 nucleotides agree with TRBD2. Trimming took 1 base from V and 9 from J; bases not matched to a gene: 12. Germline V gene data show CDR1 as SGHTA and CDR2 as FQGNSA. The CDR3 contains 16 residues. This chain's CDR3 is CASSLGLSGWGTEQFF. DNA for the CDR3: TGTGCCAGCAGCTTAGGACTTAGCGGGTGGGGGACTGAGCAGTTCTTC.

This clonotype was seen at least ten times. CDR3 nucleotide sequence: TGTGCCAGCAGTTTATGGGGCTGGGACACCGGGGAGCTGTTTTTT. Its translation: CASSLWGWDTGELFF. This rearrangement joins TRBV12-3 or TRBV12-4 to TRBJ2-2, with D possibly matching TRBD1 (5 bases). The CDR3 consists of 15 residues. The V end was cut by 2 bases, the J end by 3 bases, with 10 bases between.

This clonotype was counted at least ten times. This CDR3 reads CASSLVGTGTETQYF. CDR3 sequence (DNA): TGTGCCAGCAGCTTAGTAGGCACAGGGACGGAGACCCAGTACTTC. The chain employs TRBV7-9 and TRBJ2-5; D possibly corresponds to TRBD1 (6 bases). The V end was cut by 1 base, the J end by 5 bases, with 14 bases between. The CDR3 spans 15 residues. The germline V gene has CDR1 SEHNR and CDR2 FQNEAQ (reference sequence).

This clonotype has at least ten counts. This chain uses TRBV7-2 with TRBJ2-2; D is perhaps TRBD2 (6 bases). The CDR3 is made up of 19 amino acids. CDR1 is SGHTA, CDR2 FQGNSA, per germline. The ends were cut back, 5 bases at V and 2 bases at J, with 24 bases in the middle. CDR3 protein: CASSPGWGGAPINTGELFF. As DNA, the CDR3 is TGTGCCAGCAGCCCCGGGTGGGGCGGGGCGCCGATCAACACCGGGGAGCTGTTTTTT.

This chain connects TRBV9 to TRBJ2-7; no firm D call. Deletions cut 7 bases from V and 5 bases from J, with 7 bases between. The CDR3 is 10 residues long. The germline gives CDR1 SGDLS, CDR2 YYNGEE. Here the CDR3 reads CASPGDEQYF. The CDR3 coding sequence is TGTGCCAGCCCTGGTGACGAGCAGTACTTC.

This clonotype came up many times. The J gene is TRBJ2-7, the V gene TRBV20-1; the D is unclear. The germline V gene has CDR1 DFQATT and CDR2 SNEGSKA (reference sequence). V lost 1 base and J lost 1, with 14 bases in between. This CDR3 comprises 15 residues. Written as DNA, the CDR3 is TGCAGTGCTAGAGCCCCCGGTCAAGGGTCCTACGAGCAGTACTTC. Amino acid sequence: CSARAPGQGSYEQYF.

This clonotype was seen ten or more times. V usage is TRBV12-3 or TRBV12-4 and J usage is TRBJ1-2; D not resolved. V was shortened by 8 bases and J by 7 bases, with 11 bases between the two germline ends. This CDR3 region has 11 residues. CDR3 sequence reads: CASAKVSGYTF. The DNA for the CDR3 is TGTGCCAGCGCAAAGGTCTCTGGCTACACCTTC.

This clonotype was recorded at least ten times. The CDR3 region is CSAAPGKASTDTQYF. DNA of the CDR3: TGCAGTGCTGCTCCGGGAAAGGCTAGCACAGATACGCAGTATTTT. This chain connects TRBV20-1 to TRBJ2-3; D perhaps matches TRBD2 (5 bases). CDR3 length equals 15 residues. V lost 5 bases and J 0 bases, leaving 15 bases between the germline ends. Germline V CDR1 and CDR2: DFQATT, SNEGSKA (reference sequence).

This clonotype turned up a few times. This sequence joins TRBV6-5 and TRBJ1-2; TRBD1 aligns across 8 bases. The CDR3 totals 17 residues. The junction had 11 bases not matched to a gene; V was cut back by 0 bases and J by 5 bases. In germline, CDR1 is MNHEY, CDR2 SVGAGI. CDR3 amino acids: CASSYSVQGAKVYGYTF. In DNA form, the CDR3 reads TGTGCCAGCAGTTACTCGGTGCAGGGGGCGAAGGTTTATGGCTACACCTTC.

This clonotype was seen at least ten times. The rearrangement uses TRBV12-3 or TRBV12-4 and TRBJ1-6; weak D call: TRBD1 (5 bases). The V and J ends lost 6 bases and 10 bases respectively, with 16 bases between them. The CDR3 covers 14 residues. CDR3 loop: CASSRSLGVSPLHF. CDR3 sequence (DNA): TGTGCCAGCAGCCGGTCCTTAGGGGTATCACCCCTCCACTTT.